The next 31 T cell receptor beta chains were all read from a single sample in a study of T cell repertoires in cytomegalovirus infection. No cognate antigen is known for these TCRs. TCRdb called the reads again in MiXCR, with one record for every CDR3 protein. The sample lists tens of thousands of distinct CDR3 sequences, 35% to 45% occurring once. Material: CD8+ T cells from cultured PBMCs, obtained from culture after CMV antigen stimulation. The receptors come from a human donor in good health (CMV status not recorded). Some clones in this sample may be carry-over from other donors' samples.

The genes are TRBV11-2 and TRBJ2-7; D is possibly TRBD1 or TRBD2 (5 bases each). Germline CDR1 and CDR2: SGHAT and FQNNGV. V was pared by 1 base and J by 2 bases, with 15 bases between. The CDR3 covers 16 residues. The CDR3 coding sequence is TGTGCCAGCAGCTTAGCTCTCGGGACGGTCCCCTACGAGCAGTACTTC. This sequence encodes CASSLALGTVPYEQYF.

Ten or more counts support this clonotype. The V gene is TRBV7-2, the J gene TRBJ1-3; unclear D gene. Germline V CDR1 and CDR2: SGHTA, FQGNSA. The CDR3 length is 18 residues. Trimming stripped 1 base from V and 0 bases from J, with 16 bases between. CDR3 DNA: TGTGCCAGCAGCTTAGACCACCGAGGACCAAGCTCTGGAAACACCATATATTTT. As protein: CASSLDHRGPSSGNTIYF.

CDR3 bases: TGCAGTGCTAGGTCCCCAGGGAGTGTCTATGGCTACACCTTC. Its protein is CSARSPGSVYGYTF. The J gene is TRBJ1-2, the V gene TRBV20-1; D possibly corresponds to TRBD1 (5 bases). Trimming took off 3 bases at V and 4 bases at J, with 15 bases between the two ends. CDR3 length: 14 amino acids. CDR1 is DFQATT and CDR2 is SNEGSKA in the germline V gene (reference sequence).

The CDR3 is CASSLRTGNTEAFF. In nucleotides, the CDR3 is TGTGCCAGCAGTTTACGGACAGGGAACACTGAAGCTTTCTTT. The chain joins TRBV12-3 or TRBV12-4 to TRBJ1-1; TRBD1 aligns across 7 bases. The CDR3 totals 14 residues. V dropped 2 bases and J dropped 1; count of bases not matched to a gene: 1.

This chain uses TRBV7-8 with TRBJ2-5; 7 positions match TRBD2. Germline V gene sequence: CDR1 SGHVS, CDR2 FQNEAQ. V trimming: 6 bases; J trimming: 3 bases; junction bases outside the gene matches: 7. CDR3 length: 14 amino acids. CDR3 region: CASSPLGREETQYF. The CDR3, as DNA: TGTGCCAGCAGTCCACTAGGGAGGGAAGAGACCCAGTACTTC.

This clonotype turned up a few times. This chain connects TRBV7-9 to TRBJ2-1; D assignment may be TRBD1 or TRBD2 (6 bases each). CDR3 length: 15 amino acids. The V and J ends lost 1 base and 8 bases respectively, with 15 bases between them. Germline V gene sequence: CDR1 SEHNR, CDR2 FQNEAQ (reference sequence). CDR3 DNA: TGTGCCAGCAGCTTAGGGGCAGGGGACTCGGATGAGCAGTTCTTC. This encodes CASSLGAGDSDEQFF.

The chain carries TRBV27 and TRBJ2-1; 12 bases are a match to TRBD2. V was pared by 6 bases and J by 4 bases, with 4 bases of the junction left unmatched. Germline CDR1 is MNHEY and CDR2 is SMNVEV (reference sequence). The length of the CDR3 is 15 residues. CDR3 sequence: CASSSTSGGYNEQFF. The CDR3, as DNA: TGTGCCAGCAGCTCGACTAGCGGGGGTTACAATGAGCAGTTCTTC.

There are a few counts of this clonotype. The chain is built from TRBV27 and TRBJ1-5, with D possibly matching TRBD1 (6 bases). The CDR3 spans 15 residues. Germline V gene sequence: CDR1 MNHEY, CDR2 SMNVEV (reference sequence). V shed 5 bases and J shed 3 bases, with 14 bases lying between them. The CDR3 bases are TGTGCCAGCAGTACATCACAGGGCTCCAATCAGCCCCAGCATTTT. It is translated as CASSTSQGSNQPQHF.

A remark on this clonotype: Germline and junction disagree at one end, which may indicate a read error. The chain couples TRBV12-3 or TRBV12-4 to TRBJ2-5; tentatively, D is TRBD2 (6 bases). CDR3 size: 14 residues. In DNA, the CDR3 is TGTGCCAGCAGTTTAGTAGCGACGGCGGGGACCAAGTACTTC. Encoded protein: CASSLVATAGTKYF.

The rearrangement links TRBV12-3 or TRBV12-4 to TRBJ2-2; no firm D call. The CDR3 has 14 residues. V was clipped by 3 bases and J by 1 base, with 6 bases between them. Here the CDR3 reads CASSFGGNTGELFF. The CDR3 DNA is TGTGCCAGCAGTTTCGGCGGGAACACCGGGGAGCTGTTTTTT.

CDR3 loop: CASSDPGTSGRSGNEQFF. For the CDR3, the DNA is TGCGCCAGCAGTGATCCCGGGACTAGCGGGAGAAGCGGCAATGAGCAGTTCTTC. The chain combines TRBV10-2 with TRBJ2-1, with 14 bases aligning to TRBD2. The CDR3 loop spans 18 amino acids. The trim removed 3 bases at V and 6 bases at J, leaving 10 bases unmatched. The germline V gene encodes CDR1 WSHSY and CDR2 SAAADI.

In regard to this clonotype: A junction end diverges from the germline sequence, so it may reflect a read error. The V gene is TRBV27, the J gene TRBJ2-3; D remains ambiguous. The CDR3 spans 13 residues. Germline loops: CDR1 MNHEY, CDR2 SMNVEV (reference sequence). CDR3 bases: TGTGCCAGCAGTCCCACCTCCACAGATATGCAGTATTTT. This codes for CASSPTSTDMQYF.

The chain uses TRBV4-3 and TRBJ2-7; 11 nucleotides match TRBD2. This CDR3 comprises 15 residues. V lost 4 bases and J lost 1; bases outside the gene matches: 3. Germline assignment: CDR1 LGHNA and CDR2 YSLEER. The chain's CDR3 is CASSPTSGSSYEQYF. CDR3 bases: TGCGCCAGCAGCCCAACTAGCGGGAGTTCCTACGAGCAGTACTTC.

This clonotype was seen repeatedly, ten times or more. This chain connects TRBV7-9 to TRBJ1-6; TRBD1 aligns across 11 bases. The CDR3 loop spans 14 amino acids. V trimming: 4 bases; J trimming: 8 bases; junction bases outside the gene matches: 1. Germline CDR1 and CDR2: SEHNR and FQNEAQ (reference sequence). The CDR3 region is CASSWGQGDSPLHF. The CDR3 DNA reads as TGTGCCAGCAGCTGGGGACAGGGGGATTCACCCCTCCACTTT. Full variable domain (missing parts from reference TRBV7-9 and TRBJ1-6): DTGVSQNPRHKITKRGQNVTFRCDPISEHNRLYWYRQTLGQGPEFLTYFQNEAQLEKSRLLSDRFSAERPKGSFSTLEIQRTEQGDSAMYLCASSWGQGDSPLHFGNGTRLTVT.

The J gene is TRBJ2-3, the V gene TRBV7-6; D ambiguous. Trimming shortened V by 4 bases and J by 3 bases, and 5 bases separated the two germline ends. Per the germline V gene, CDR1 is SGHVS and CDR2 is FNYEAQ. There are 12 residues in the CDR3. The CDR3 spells CASSSLTDTQYF. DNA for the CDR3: TGTGCCAGCAGCTCCTTAACAGATACGCAGTATTTT. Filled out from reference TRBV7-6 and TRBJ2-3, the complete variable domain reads GAGVSQSPRYKVTKRGQDVALRCDPISGHVSLYWYRQALGQGPEFLTYFNYEAQQDKSGLPNDRFSAERPEGSISTLTIQRTEQRDSAMYRCASSSLTDTQYFGPGTRLTVL.

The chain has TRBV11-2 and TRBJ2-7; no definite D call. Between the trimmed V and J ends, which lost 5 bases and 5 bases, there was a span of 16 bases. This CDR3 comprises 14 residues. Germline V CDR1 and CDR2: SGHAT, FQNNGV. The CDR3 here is CASSLTPSHDEQYF. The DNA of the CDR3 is TGTGCCAGCAGCCTAACACCCTCGCACGACGAGCAGTACTTC.

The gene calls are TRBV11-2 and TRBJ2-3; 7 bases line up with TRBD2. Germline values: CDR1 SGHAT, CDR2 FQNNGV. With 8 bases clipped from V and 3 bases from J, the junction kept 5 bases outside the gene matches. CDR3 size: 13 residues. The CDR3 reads CASHKAGTDTQYF. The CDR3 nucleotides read TGTGCCAGCCATAAAGCGGGAACAGATACGCAGTATTTT.

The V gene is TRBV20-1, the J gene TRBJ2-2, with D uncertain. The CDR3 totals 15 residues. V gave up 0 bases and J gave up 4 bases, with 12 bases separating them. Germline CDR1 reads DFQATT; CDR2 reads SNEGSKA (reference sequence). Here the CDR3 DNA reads TGCAGTGCTAGAGAACTCCTTATCACCACCGGGGAGCTGTTTTTT. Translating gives CSARELLITTGELFF.

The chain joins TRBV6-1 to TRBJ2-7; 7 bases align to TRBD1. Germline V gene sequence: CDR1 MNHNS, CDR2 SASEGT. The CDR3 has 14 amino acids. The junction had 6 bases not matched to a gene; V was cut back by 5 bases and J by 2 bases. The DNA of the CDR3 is TGTGCCAGCAGTTATTCCGGGACAGCCTACGAGCAGTACTTC. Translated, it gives CASSYSGTAYEQYF.

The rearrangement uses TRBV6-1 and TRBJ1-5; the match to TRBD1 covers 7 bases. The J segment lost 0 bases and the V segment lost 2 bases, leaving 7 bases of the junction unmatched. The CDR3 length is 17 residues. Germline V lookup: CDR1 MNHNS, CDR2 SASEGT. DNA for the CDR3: TGTGCCAGCAGTGAACTCCCGGGACAGTATAGCAATCAGCCCCAGCATTTT. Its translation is CASSELPGQYSNQPQHF.

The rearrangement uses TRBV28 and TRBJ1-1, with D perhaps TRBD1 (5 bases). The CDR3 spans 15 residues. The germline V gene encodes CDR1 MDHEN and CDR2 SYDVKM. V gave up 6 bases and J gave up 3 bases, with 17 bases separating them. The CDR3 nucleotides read TGTGCCAGCAGCCACGGACGGCCGGGGGACACTGAAGCTTTCTTT. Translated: CASSHGRPGDTEAFF.

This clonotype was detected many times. The CDR3 nucleotides are TGCAGTGCTCGTCCGGGACTAGCGGGAAAGCAGTACTTC. This sequence encodes CSARPGLAGKQYF. V and J are TRBV20-1 and TRBJ2-7, with 13 bases fitting TRBD2. This CDR3 spans 13 amino acids. Germline loops: CDR1 DFQATT, CDR2 SNEGSKA (reference sequence). With V trimmed by 5 bases and J by 8 bases, 6 bases remained unmatched.

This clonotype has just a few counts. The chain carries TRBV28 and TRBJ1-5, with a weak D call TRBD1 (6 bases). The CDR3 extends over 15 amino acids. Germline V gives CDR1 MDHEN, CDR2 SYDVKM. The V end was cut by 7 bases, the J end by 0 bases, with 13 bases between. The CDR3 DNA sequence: TGTGCCAGCACGGAGGACAGATTTAGCAATCAGCCCCAGCATTTT. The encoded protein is CASTEDRFSNQPQHF. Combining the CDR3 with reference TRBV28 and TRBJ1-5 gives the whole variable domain DVKVTQSSRYLVKRTGEKVFLECVQDMDHENMFWYRQDPGLGLRLIYFSYDVKMKEKGDIPEGYSVSREKKERFSLILESASTNQTSMYLCASTEDRFSNQPQHFGDGTRLSIL.

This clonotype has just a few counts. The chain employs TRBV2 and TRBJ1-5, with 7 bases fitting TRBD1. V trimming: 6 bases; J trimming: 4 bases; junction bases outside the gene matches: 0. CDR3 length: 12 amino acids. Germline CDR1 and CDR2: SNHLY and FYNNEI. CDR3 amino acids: CASRTGNQPQHF. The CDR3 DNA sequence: TGTGCCAGCAGGACAGGGAATCAGCCCCAGCATTTT.

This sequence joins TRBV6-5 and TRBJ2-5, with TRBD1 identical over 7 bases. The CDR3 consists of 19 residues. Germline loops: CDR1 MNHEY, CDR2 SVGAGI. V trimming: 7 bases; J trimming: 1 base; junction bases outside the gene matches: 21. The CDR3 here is CASTHDGAGGTPPQETQYF. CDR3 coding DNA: TGTGCCAGCACCCACGATGGGGCAGGGGGTACCCCGCCCCAAGAGACCCAGTACTTC.

As DNA, the CDR3 is TGTGCCAGCCGAGTTCAGATACAAGAGACCCAGTACTTC. Amino acid sequence: CASRVQIQETQYF. This chain joins TRBV7-6 and TRBJ2-5; D ambiguous. From germline, CDR1 is SGHVS and CDR2 FNYEAQ. This CDR3 spans 13 amino acids. V lost 8 bases to trimming and J lost 2 bases, with 12 bases between them.

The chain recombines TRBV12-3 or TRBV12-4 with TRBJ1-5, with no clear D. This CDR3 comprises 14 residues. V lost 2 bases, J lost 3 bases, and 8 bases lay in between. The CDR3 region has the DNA TGTGCCAGCAGTTTAAGGGCAGTCAATCAGCCCCAGCATTTT. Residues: CASSLRAVNQPQHF.

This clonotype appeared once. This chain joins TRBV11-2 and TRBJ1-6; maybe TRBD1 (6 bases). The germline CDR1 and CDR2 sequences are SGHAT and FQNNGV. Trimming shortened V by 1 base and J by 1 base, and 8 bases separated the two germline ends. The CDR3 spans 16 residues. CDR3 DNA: TGTGCCAGCAGCTTAGTAGGGGGGTCCTATAATTCACCCCTCCACTTT. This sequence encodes CASSLVGGSYNSPLHF.

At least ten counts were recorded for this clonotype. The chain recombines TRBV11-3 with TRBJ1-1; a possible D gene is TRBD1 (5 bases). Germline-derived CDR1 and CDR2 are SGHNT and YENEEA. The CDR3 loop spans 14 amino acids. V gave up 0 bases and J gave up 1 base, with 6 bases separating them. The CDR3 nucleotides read TGTGCCAGCAGCTTAGAGGGGGGGAACACTGAAGCTTTCTTT. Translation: CASSLEGGNTEAFF.

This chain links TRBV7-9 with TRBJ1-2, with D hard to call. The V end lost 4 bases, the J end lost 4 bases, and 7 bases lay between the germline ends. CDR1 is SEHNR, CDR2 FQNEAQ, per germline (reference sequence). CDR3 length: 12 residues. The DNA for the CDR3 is TGTGCCAGCAGCTCCTCCGTCTATGGCTACACCTTC. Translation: CASSSSVYGYTF. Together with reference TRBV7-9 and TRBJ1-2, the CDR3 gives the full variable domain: DTGVSQNPRHKITKRGQNVTFRCDPISEHNRLYWYRQTLGQGPEFLTYFQNEAQLEKSRLLSDRFSAERPKGSFSTLEIQRTEQGDSAMYLCASSSSVYGYTFGSGTRLTVV.

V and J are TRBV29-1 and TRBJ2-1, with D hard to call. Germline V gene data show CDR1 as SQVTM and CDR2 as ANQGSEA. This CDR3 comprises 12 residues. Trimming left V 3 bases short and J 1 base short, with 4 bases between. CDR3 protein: CSVDWSYNEQFF. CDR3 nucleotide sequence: TGCAGCGTTGATTGGTCCTACAATGAGCAGTTCTTC.